The source of this TCR beta chain is a study of T cell responses to AZD1222 COVID-19 vaccine. Study results and caveats: Nearly half of the spike-specific TCRs reportedly recognize variant regions that carry no mutations. CD4 TCRs linked to vaccination spanned spike, dominating at 160-218 and 743-854.

Germline V lookup: CDR1 SGHVS, CDR2 FQNEAQ. V lost 7 bases and J lost 2, with 23 bases in between. The CDR3 loop spans 17 amino acids. Assay used: immunoSEQ multiplex PCR; TCRdb lists only in-frame clones, some missing. The sample gives about 180,000 clones, roughly 88% of which show up once; approximately 10% is in the top ten. On this clone: The antigen is unknown.

The source material was peripheral blood, sampled 28 days after the second AZD1222 dose. The rearrangement uses TRBV7-8 and TRBJ1-1; tentative D call: TRBD1 (5 bases). The source is an adult who received the AZD1222 COVID-19 vaccine. DNA for the CDR3: TGTGCCAGCACCCTTAATCCAGGGCCTAAATTAAACACTGAAGCTTTCTTT. Its protein is CASTLNPGPKLNTEAFF.